This T cell receptor (beta chain) was captured in a study of cytomegalovirus exposure and HLA in healthy donors. Study-wide background: Most donors, about 77% of roughly 400 genotyped, fell in the Caucasian-associated ancestry cluster.

The PCR contained 60 Vbeta and 13 Jbeta primers. Measured with immunoSEQ multiplex PCR; TCRdb has only the in-frame clones, and not every one. Of 55,000 to 75,000 clones in the sample, 65% to 80% were seen once. CDR3 length equals 15 residues. CDR1 is MGHRA, CDR2 YSYEKL, per germline. With 2 bases removed from V and 4 bases from J, the gap between germline ends came to 15 bases. General study results and limits: Sequencing had likely introduced a cluster of highly shared sequence variants as an artifact. By HLA locus, TCR association rates varied in a later analysis, with DRB1 showing the most and HLA-C the fewest. Later analysis associated a missense DCLRE1C variant with TCR beta V- and J-gene trimming.

This clone turned up a few times. Antigen specificity is unknown. The sequencing sample was made of PBMCs. The gene calls are TRBV4-1 and TRBJ2-7; maybe TRBD2 (5 bases). The sequence was collected from a man aged 35 to 55 in good health and CMV-seropositive. CDR3 DNA: TGCGCCAGCAGCCAAAGGGCCGCGGGTGGATACGAGCAGTACTTC. Its translation: CASSQRAAGGYEQYF.